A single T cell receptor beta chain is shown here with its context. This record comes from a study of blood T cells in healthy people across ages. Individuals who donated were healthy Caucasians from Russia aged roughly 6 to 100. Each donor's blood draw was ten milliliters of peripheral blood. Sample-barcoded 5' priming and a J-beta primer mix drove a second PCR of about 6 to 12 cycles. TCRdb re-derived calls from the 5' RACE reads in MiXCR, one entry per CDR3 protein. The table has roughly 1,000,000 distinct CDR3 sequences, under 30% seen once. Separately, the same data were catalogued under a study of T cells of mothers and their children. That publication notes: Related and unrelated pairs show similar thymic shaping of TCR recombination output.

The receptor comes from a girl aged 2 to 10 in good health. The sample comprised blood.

The CDR3 here is CASSPGLVPEQFF. The CDR3 DNA follows: TGTGCCAGCAGTCCGGGACTAGTGCCTGAGCAGTTCTTC. The chain employs TRBV7-9 and TRBJ2-1, with 8 bases fitting TRBD2. The J segment lost 9 bases and the V segment lost 6 bases, leaving 7 bases of the junction unmatched. The CDR3 runs to 13 residues. From germline, CDR1 is SEHNR and CDR2 FQNEAQ (reference sequence).